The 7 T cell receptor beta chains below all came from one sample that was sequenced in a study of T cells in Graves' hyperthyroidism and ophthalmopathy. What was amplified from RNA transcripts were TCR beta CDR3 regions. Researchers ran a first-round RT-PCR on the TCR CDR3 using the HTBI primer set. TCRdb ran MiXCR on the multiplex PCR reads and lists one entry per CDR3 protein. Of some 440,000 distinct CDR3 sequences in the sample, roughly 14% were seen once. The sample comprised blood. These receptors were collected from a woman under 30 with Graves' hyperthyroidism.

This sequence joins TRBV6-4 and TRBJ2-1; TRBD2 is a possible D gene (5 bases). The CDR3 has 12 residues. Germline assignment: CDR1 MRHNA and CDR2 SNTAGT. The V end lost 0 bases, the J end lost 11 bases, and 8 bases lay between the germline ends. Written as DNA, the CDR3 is TGTGCCAGCAGTGACTCGAGGGCTCAGCAGTTCTTC. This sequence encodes CASSDSRAQQFF.

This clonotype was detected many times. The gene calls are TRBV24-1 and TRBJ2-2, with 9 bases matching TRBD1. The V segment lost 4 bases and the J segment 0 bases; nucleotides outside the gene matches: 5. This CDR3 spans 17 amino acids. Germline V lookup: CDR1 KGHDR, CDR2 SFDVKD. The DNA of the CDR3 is TGTGCCACCAGTGACTGGGACAGGGCAGCGAACACCGGGGAGCTGTTTTTT. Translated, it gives CATSDWDRAANTGELFF.

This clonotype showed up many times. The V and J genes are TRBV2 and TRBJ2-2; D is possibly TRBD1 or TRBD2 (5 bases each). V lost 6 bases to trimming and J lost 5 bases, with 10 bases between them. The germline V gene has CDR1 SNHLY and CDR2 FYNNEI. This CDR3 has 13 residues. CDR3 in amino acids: CASRGGGTGELFF. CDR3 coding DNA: TGTGCCAGCAGGGGTGGGGGAACCGGGGAGCTGTTTTTT.

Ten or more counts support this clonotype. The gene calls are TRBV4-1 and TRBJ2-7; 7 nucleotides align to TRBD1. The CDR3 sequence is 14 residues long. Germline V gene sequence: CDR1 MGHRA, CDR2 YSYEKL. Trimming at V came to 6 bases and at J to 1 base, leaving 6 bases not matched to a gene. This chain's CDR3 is CASRVDRWSYEQYF. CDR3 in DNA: TGCGCCAGCAGGGTGGACAGGTGGTCCTACGAGCAGTACTTC.

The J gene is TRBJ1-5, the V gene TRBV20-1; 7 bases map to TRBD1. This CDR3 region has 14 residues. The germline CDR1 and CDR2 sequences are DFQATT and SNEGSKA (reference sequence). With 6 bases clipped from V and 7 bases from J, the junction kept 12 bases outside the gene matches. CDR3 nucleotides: TGCAGTGCCAGACTCCAGGGGGGTGGACAGCCCCAGCATTTT. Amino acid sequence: CSARLQGGGQPQHF.

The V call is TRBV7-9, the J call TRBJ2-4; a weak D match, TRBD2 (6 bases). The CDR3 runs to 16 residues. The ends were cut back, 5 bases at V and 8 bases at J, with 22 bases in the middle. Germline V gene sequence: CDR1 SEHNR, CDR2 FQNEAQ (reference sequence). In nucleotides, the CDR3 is TGTGCCAGCAGCCGCCGGGACTCAGGACTCATTGACATTCAGTACTTC. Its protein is CASSRRDSGLIDIQYF.

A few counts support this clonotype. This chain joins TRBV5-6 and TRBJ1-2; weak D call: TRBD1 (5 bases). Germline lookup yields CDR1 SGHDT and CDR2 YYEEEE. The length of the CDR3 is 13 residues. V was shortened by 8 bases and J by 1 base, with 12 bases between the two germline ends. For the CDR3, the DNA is TGTGCCAGTAGCGACCAGGGTAACTATGGCTACACCTTC. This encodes CASSDQGNYGYTF.